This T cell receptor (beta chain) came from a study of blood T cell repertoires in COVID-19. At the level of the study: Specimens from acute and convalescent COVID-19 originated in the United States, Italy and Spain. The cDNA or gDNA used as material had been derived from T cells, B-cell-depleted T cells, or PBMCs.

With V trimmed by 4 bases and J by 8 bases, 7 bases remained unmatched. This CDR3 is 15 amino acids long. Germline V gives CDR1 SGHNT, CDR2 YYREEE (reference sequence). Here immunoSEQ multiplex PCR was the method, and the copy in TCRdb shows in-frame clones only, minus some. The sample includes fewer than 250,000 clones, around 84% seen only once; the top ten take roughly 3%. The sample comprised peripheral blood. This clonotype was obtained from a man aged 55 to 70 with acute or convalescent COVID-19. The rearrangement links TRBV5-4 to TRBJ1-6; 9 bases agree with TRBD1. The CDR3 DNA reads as TGTGCCAGCAGCGGACCCCGGGACAGGGATTCACCCCTCCACTTT. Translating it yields CASSGPRDRDSPLHF. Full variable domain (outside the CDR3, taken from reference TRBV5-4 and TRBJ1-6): ETGVTQSPTHLIKTRGQQVTLRCSSQSGHNTVSWYQQALGQGPQFIFQYYREEENGRGNFPPRFSGLQFPNYSSELNVNALELDDSALYLCASSGPRDRDSPLHFGNGTRLTVT.